The 10 T cell receptor beta chains listed next were all sequenced from one sample in a study of post-analysis software for immune sequencing data. Study outcomes and limitations: Patients used about 5 TRBV segments, including TRBV5-6, TRBV5-1 and TRBV20-1, more often than controls.

Antigen specificity for these receptors is unknown. Carried by the TCR beta cDNA libraries were unique molecular identifiers. One entry per CDR3 protein results from TCRdb running MiXCR on the PCR reads. The data contain some 700,000 distinct CDR3 sequences, 55% to 60% of them singletons. The sequenced material came from blood. The receptor set was obtained from a girl aged 2 to 9 with multiple sclerosis.

The chain has TRBV20-1 and TRBJ2-5; D not certain. The V gene's germline CDR1 is DFQATT and CDR2 SNEGSKA (reference sequence). Trimming removed 2 bases from V and 1 base from J, with 11 bases in between. This CDR3 comprises 14 residues. The CDR3 sequence: CSARKSGAQETQYF. The DNA of the CDR3 is TGCAGTGCTAGAAAATCAGGAGCCCAAGAGACCCAGTACTTC.

The CDR3 region is CASSLALWSSYEQYF. CDR3 DNA: TGTGCCAGCAGCTTAGCTTTGTGGAGCTCCTACGAGCAGTACTTC. The chain couples TRBV7-2 to TRBJ2-7; no reliable D call. Germline V gives CDR1 SGHTA, CDR2 FQGNSA. The CDR3 runs to 15 residues. V lost 0 bases and J 0 bases, leaving 9 bases between the germline ends.

This chain uses TRBV4-1 with TRBJ2-5; 7 bases agree with TRBD2. The J segment lost 4 bases and the V segment lost 1 base, leaving 15 bases of the junction unmatched. Germline CDR1 MGHRA, CDR2 YSYEKL. The CDR3 loop spans 18 amino acids. CDR3 sequence reads: CASSQALMAGVIPETQYF. CDR3 bases: TGCGCCAGCAGCCAAGCGTTAATGGCGGGGGTAATCCCAGAGACCCAGTACTTC.

The V call is TRBV6-5, the J call TRBJ2-3, with 10 bases that match TRBD2. This CDR3 contains 16 residues. Looked up from germline, CDR1 is MNHEY and CDR2 is SVGAGI. V lost 6 bases, J lost 4 bases, and 10 bases stayed unmatched. The CDR3 loop is CASRLSGGALPDTQYF. The CDR3 DNA sequence: TGTGCCAGCAGGCTAAGCGGGGGGGCTTTGCCAGATACGCAGTATTTT.

This sequence joins TRBV5-1 and TRBJ2-1; 7 bases are shared with TRBD2. V shed 3 bases, J shed 10 bases, and the junction held 4 bases outside the gene matches. CDR1 and CDR2 from the germline V gene are SGHRS and YFSETQ. CDR3 length: 12 residues. The CDR3 DNA is TGCGCCAGCAGCTGGAGCGGGATGGAGCAGTTCTTC. Protein product: CASSWSGMEQFF. Using reference TRBV5-1 and TRBJ2-1 for the parts outside the CDR3, the full variable domain is KAGVTQTPRYLIKTRGQQVTLSCSPISGHRSVSWYQQTPGQGLQFLFEYFSETQRNKGNFPGRFSGRQFSNSRSEMNVSTLELGDSALYLCASSWSGMEQFFGPGTRLTVL.

This sequence joins TRBV7-2 and TRBJ2-2; 10 bases line up with TRBD2. The CDR3 is 16 amino acids. The J segment lost 4 bases and the V segment lost 4 bases, leaving 6 bases of the junction unmatched. Germline CDR1 reads SGHTA; CDR2 reads FQGNSA. The CDR3 DNA follows: TGTGCCAGCAGCTGGCAAGCGGGAGGGGGCACCGGGGAGCTGTTTTTT. Its protein is CASSWQAGGGTGELFF.

As to this clonotype: A much larger clone differs from this one at a single base, so this may be a read error. The chain links TRBV5-5 to TRBJ2-7; 8 bases fit TRBD2. CDR1 SGHKS and CDR2 YYEKEE come from the germline V gene (reference sequence). The CDR3 covers 13 residues. The CDR3 nucleotides read TGTGCCGGCAGCTTCGGGGGGGGCTACGAGCAGTACTTC. Translated: CAGSFGGGYEQYF.

This chain uses TRBV10-3 with TRBJ2-1; 7 bases map to TRBD1. CDR1 and CDR2 (germline): ENHRY, SYGVKD. The CDR3 runs to 14 residues. The J segment lost 7 bases and the V segment lost 2 bases, leaving 5 bases of the junction unmatched. This CDR3 is CAISEATGSNEQFF. The DNA of the CDR3 is TGTGCCATCAGTGAGGCGACAGGGTCTAATGAGCAGTTCTTC.

This clonotype was seen a few times. The rearrangement links TRBV20-1 to TRBJ2-1; D not certain. V was clipped by 3 bases and J by 7 bases, with 19 bases between them. The CDR3 totals 15 residues. CDR1 is DFQATT and CDR2 is SNEGSKA in the germline V gene (reference sequence). The CDR3 nucleotides read TGCAGTGCTAGTCAGCGTAGACCCTTCGGGAATGAGCAGTTCTTC. Its translation is CSASQRRPFGNEQFF.

The rearrangement links TRBV18 to TRBJ1-5; 11 positions agree with TRBD1. The V gene's germline CDR1 is KGHSH and CDR2 LQKENI. With 6 bases clipped from V and 5 bases from J, the junction kept 6 bases outside the gene matches. The CDR3 covers 15 residues. This CDR3 reads CASSSRTGGYQPQHF. CDR3 nucleotides: TGTGCCAGCTCCAGTCGGACAGGGGGCTATCAGCCCCAGCATTTT.